A single sample gave rise to the 32 T cell receptor beta chains below, sequenced in a study of T-cell memory formation after mild COVID-19. MiXCR was run by TCRdb on the 5' RACE reads, yielding one entry per CDR3 protein. The sample has about 360,000 distinct CDR3 sequences; over 10% are singletons. The sequencing sample was made of PBMCs or a T cell subset sorted from them (not recorded which). The receptors were sampled from a man in his late teens or twenties who had mild COVID-19 (a few samples of this study predate the infection). Cell type and time point are not known.

This clonotype occurred a few times. This rearrangement joins TRBV7-2 to TRBJ1-5; no clear D gene. CDR3 size: 13 residues. Germline V gene lookup returns CDR1 SGHTA and CDR2 FQGNSA. V was pared by 1 base and J by 7 bases, with 8 bases between. The CDR3: CASSLEKRQPQHF. CDR3 DNA sequence: TGTGCCAGCAGCTTAGAGAAGAGGCAGCCCCAGCATTTT.

This clonotype was counted a few times. The rearrangement uses TRBV20-1 and TRBJ2-1, with 8 nucleotides matching TRBD2. The germline gives CDR1 DFQATT, CDR2 SNEGSKA (reference sequence). Trimming at V came to 2 bases and at J to 4 bases, leaving 1 base not matched to a gene. CDR3 length: 13 residues. The CDR3 coding sequence is TGCAGTGCTAGACGGGGGGGGTACAATGAGCAGTTCTTC. Translated, it gives CSARRGGYNEQFF.

The V gene is TRBV18, the J gene TRBJ1-4, with a weak D call TRBD1 (6 bases). With 0 bases removed from V and 8 bases from J, the gap between germline ends came to 16 bases. Germline assignment: CDR1 KGHSH and CDR2 LQKENI. This CDR3 comprises 16 residues. In DNA form, the CDR3 reads TGTGCCAGCTCACCACCACTCGACAGGCACTGGGAAAAACTGTTTTTT. Translating it yields CASSPPLDRHWEKLFF.

V is TRBV11-2 and J is TRBJ1-4; 8 positions agree with TRBD1. The CDR3 totals 18 residues. The V and J ends lost 5 bases and 8 bases, in that order; junction bases with no gene match: 19. CDR1 and CDR2 from the germline V gene are SGHAT and FQNNGV. In nucleotides, the CDR3 is TGTGCCAGCAGCGCCCTGGACAGGGACTATTGGATGGGGGAAAAACTGTTTTTT. Amino acids: CASSALDRDYWMGEKLFF. Supplemented by reference TRBV11-2 and TRBJ1-4, the full variable domain reads EAGVAQSPRYKIIEKRQSVAFWCNPISGHATLYWYQQILGQGPKLLIQFQNNGVVDDSQLPKDRFSAERLKGVDSTLKIQPAKLEDSAVYLCASSALDRDYWMGEKLFFGSGTQLSVL.

The sample holds many counts of this clonotype. This chain uses TRBV12-5 with TRBJ2-7; 8 positions match TRBD2. CDR1 is LGHNT and CDR2 is FRNRAP in the germline V gene. V lost 2 bases to trimming and J lost 9 bases; unmatched junction nucleotides: 3. The CDR3 runs 12 residues. The CDR3 reads CASGLLLAVQYF. The CDR3 DNA reads as TGTGCTAGTGGTTTGTTACTAGCGGTGCAGTACTTC.

CDR3: CASSLGIYNSPLHF. CDR3 DNA sequence: TGTGCCAGCAGTTTGGGGATCTATAATTCACCCCTCCACTTT. The chain couples TRBV27 to TRBJ1-6, with D uncertain. CDR1 is MNHEY and CDR2 is SMNVEV in the germline V gene (reference sequence). V was cut by 3 bases and J by 3 bases, with 6 bases left in between. This CDR3 is built from 14 residues.

This clonotype was found a few times. V gene TRBV30 combines with J gene TRBJ1-2; possible D gene TRBD1, 6 bases. The CDR3 covers 13 residues. Germline lookup yields CDR1 GTSNPN and CDR2 SVGIG (reference sequence). Trimming removed 3 bases from V and 6 bases from J, with 14 bases in between. The CDR3 DNA reads as TGTGCCTGGAGGGGGGCATCGGGGAATGGCTACACCTTC. Translated, it gives CAWRGASGNGYTF.

The V and J genes are TRBV7-8 and TRBJ2-7; 7 bases fit TRBD2. Unmatched junction bases numbered 11, after V lost 1 base and J lost 2 bases. This CDR3 is built from 17 residues. Germline V lookup: CDR1 SGHVS, CDR2 FQNEAQ. The CDR3 nucleotides are TGTGCCAGCAGCTTAGGCCTTGCGGGGGACTATCCCTACGAGCAGTACGTC. Translating gives CASSLGLAGDYPYEQYV.

In the case of this clonotype: Given a much more abundant clone one base away, this may be a read error. The CDR3 is CASSWTGDSPLHF. CDR3 DNA: TGTGCCAGCAGCTGGACAGGGGATTCACCCCTCCACTTT. This chain uses TRBV7-2 with TRBJ1-6; 9 nucleotides agree with TRBD1. The V gene end was trimmed by 4 bases and the J gene end by 8 bases; junction bases not matched to a gene: 0. CDR3 size: 13 residues. The germline V gene encodes CDR1 SGHTA and CDR2 FQGNSA.

The chain uses TRBV6-1 and TRBJ1-4; tentative D call: TRBD1 (5 bases). The ends were cut back, 8 bases at V and 5 bases at J, with 15 bases in the middle. This CDR3 region has 14 residues. Germline loops: CDR1 MNHNS, CDR2 SASEGT. The CDR3 region is CASLTPGGNEKLFF. As DNA, the CDR3 is TGTGCCAGCCTAACCCCTGGGGGGAATGAAAAACTGTTTTTT.

The V call is TRBV4-3, the J call TRBJ2-1; 7 nucleotides agree with TRBD1. The CDR3 spans 17 residues. Trimming cost V 0 bases and J 2 bases; bases outside gene matches: 7. CDR1 and CDR2 from the germline V gene are LGHNA and YSLEER. CDR3 loop: CASSQDLDRETYNEQFF. CDR3 nucleotides: TGCGCCAGCAGCCAAGACCTCGACAGGGAGACCTACAATGAGCAGTTCTTC.

The J gene is TRBJ1-5, the V gene TRBV28, with D possibly being TRBD1 (6 bases). CDR1 is MDHEN, CDR2 SYDVKM, per germline. This CDR3 is 15 amino acids long. Trimming left V 3 bases short and J 7 bases short, with 16 bases between. CDR3 sequence reads: CASSFWAGAEQPQHF. The CDR3 DNA follows: TGTGCCAGCAGTTTTTGGGCAGGGGCGGAACAGCCCCAGCATTTT.

The chain combines TRBV5-1 with TRBJ2-1; 12 bases fit TRBD2. J lost 7 bases, V lost 4 bases, and 9 bases had no gene match. In germline, CDR1 is SGHRS, CDR2 YFSETQ. CDR3 length equals 16 residues. The CDR3 reads CASSLRTSGALNEQFF. The CDR3 DNA is TGCGCCAGCAGCCTCCGGACTAGCGGGGCCCTTAATGAGCAGTTCTTC.

This clonotype was detected a few times. This chain joins TRBV7-2 and TRBJ2-1; TRBD1 is a possible D gene (6 bases). Trimming pared 6 bases from V and 10 bases from J, leaving 16 bases between. The CDR3 runs 13 residues. Germline assignment: CDR1 SGHTA and CDR2 FQGNSA. For the CDR3, the DNA is TGTGCCAGCAGTCCTACAGGGTTTGGGGAGCAGTTCTTC. Protein sequence: CASSPTGFGEQFF.

This clonotype occurred a few times. The chain recombines TRBV28 with TRBJ2-6; unclear D gene. The CDR3 length is 14 residues. Between the trimmed V and J ends, which lost 6 bases and 4 bases, there was a span of 10 bases. From germline, CDR1 is MDHEN and CDR2 SYDVKM. Here the CDR3 reads CASRSLGGANVLTF. DNA of the CDR3: TGTGCCAGCAGGTCTCTCGGGGGGGCCAACGTCCTGACTTTC.

This clonotype was counted only a few times. The rearrangement links TRBV20-1 to TRBJ2-1, with TRBD2 matching 9 bases. The length of the CDR3 is 17 residues. V lost 2 bases and J lost 10; bases outside the gene matches: 18. In germline, CDR1 is DFQATT, CDR2 SNEGSKA (reference sequence). DNA of the CDR3: TGCAGTGCTAGAAATTGGGCGGGGGGGCCCCGGAAGGACGAGCAGTTCTTC. Amino acids: CSARNWAGGPRKDEQFF.

This clonotype came up a few times. V gene TRBV4-3 combines with J gene TRBJ2-3; 15 nucleotides align to TRBD2. The V and J ends lost 4 bases and 5 bases, in that order; junction bases with no gene match: 10. This CDR3 is built from 18 residues. CDR1 is LGHNA, CDR2 YSLEER, per germline. This chain's CDR3 is CASSPRTSGGAGIDTQYF. CDR3 bases: TGCGCCAGCAGCCCCAGGACTAGCGGGGGGGCCGGGATAGATACGCAGTATTTT.

This clonotype was observed a few times. The J gene is TRBJ2-6, the V gene TRBV9; the D is unclear. Trimming took off 1 base at V and 0 bases at J, with 5 bases between the two ends. The CDR3 is 15 amino acids. Germline V gene sequence: CDR1 SGDLS, CDR2 YYNGEE. The CDR3 protein is CASSVTVSGANVLTF. CDR3 sequence (DNA): TGTGCCAGCAGCGTAACGGTCTCTGGGGCCAACGTCCTGACTTTC.

This clonotype occurred many times. The chain has TRBV6-5 and TRBJ1-1; D remains ambiguous. This CDR3 is 13 amino acids long. V lost 2 bases, J lost 1 base, and 5 bases lay in between. Germline values: CDR1 MNHEY, CDR2 SVGAGI. Here the CDR3 reads CASSYPGNTEAFF. Here the CDR3 DNA reads TGTGCCAGCAGTTACCCAGGGAACACTGAAGCTTTCTTT.

This clonotype was seen at least ten times. CDR3 bases: TGTGCCAGCAGCTTTGACAGGAACACCGGGGAGCTGTTTTTT. Translated, it gives CASSFDRNTGELFF. The J gene is TRBJ2-2, the V gene TRBV7-2; a weak D match, TRBD1 (5 bases). The germline V gene has CDR1 SGHTA and CDR2 FQGNSA. The ends were cut back, 3 bases at V and 1 base at J, with 6 bases in the middle. The CDR3 loop spans 14 amino acids.

There are many counts of this clonotype. The chain joins TRBV5-1 to TRBJ2-1, with TRBD2 as a possible D gene (7 bases). Germline loops: CDR1 SGHRS, CDR2 YFSETQ. CDR3 size: 15 residues. V was cut by 2 bases and J by 5 bases, with 14 bases left in between. The CDR3 DNA follows: TGCGCCAGCAGCTTTGCCGGGGGGCCGAACAATGAGCAGTTCTTC. Its translation is CASSFAGGPNNEQFF.

The chain carries TRBV5-1 and TRBJ2-3; 11 bases map to TRBD1. This CDR3 comprises 15 residues. The V gene's germline CDR1 is SGHRS and CDR2 YFSETQ. The V and J ends lost 5 bases and 3 bases, in that order; junction bases with no gene match: 5. CDR3 region: CASRWTGGETDTQYF. The CDR3 DNA sequence: TGCGCCAGCAGATGGACAGGGGGCGAGACAGATACGCAGTATTTT.

V usage is TRBV12-3 or TRBV12-4 and J usage is TRBJ1-5; no reliable D call. The CDR3 runs 14 residues. V was cut by 6 bases and J by 5 bases, with 14 bases left in between. CDR3 protein: CASSSGSLYQPQHF. The CDR3 region has the DNA TGTGCCAGCAGCTCGGGATCTCTTTATCAGCCCCAGCATTTT.

This clonotype was detected many times. This chain links TRBV4-3 with TRBJ1-2; 7 bases are shared with TRBD1. J lost 5 bases, V lost 4 bases, and 4 bases had no gene match. The germline CDR1 and CDR2 sequences are LGHNA and YSLEER. The CDR3 totals 13 residues. This chain's CDR3 is CASSRGGAYGYTF. Here the CDR3 DNA reads TGCGCCAGCAGCCGAGGGGGCGCGTATGGCTACACCTTC.

V is TRBV4-3 and J is TRBJ2-1, with D perhaps matching TRBD2 (6 bases). Per germline, CDR1 LGHNA and CDR2 YSLEER. Trimming removed 0 bases at V and 6 bases at J, with 12 bases between. The length of the CDR3 is 15 residues. The CDR3 bases are TGCGCCAGCAGCCAAGATTCCTTCGGGGGCAATGAGCAGTTCTTC. Protein product: CASSQDSFGGNEQFF.

This clonotype was seen only a few times. The rearrangement joins TRBV14 to TRBJ2-5; TRBD2 might be the D (5 bases). V was shortened by 2 bases and J by 3 bases, with 13 bases between the two germline ends. The germline CDR1 and CDR2 sequences are SGHDN and FVKESK. CDR3 length: 15 residues. This chain's CDR3 is CASSQRIRGKETQYF. The DNA of the CDR3 is TGTGCCAGCAGCCAAAGGATCCGGGGAAAAGAGACCCAGTACTTC. Complete variable domain (other parts from reference TRBV14 and TRBJ2-5): EAGVTQFPSHSVIEKGQTVTLRCDPISGHDNLYWYRRVMGKEIKFLLHFVKESKQDESGMPNNRFLAERTGGTYSTLKVQPAELEDSGVYFCASSQRIRGKETQYFGPGTRLLVL.

This clonotype was observed a handful of times. This sequence joins TRBV4-1 and TRBJ2-3; the match to TRBD2 covers 7 bases. CDR3 size: 19 residues. V lost 0 bases and J lost 0; bases outside the gene matches: 12. Germline CDR1 MGHRA, CDR2 YSYEKL. In DNA, the CDR3 is TGCGCCAGCAGCCAAGATCCGGGGCGGGGGACGTCTAGCACAGATACGCAGTATTTT. Translating it yields CASSQDPGRGTSSTDTQYF.

This clonotype showed up many times. The rearrangement links TRBV7-2 to TRBJ2-7, with 8 bases identical to TRBD1. Unmatched junction bases numbered 4, after V lost 1 base and J lost 2 bases. CDR3 size: 15 residues. Germline values: CDR1 SGHTA, CDR2 FQGNSA. CDR3 protein: CASSLGGQVTYEQYF. CDR3 bases: TGTGCCAGCAGCTTAGGGGGACAGGTCACCTACGAGCAGTACTTC.

The genes are TRBV6-5 and TRBJ1-1; 7 bases are shared with TRBD1. Germline loops: CDR1 MNHEY, CDR2 SVGAGI. The CDR3 is 16 amino acids. Germline trimming cut 3 bases from V and 0 bases from J; bases unmatched to any gene: 7. The CDR3 nucleotides read TGTGCCAGCAGTTATCAGGCAGGGGGGATGAACACTGAAGCTTTCTTT. It is translated as CASSYQAGGMNTEAFF.

The table lists this clonotype with a few counts. This sequence joins TRBV5-1 and TRBJ2-2; possibly TRBD1 for D (6 bases). V gave up 0 bases and J gave up 3 bases, with 9 bases separating them. CDR1 SGHRS and CDR2 YFSETQ come from the germline V gene. This CDR3 is 15 amino acids long. The CDR3 region is CASSLVAGDTGELFF. DNA for the CDR3: TGCGCCAGCAGCTTGGTCGCAGGGGACACCGGGGAGCTGTTTTTT.

A few counts support this clonotype. V and J are TRBV5-1 and TRBJ1-2; possibly TRBD1 for D (6 bases). The germline gives CDR1 SGHRS, CDR2 YFSETQ. Trimming took off 0 bases at V and 2 bases at J, with 8 bases between the two ends. The length of the CDR3 is 14 residues. The CDR3 bases are TGCGCCAGCAGCTTGGGAAGGGGGAACTATGGCTACACCTTC. Amino acids: CASSLGRGNYGYTF.

Written as DNA, the CDR3 is TGCGCCAGCAGCCGAGGGGACACCAACACCGGGGAGCTGTTTTTT. It specifies CASSRGDTNTGELFF. The V gene is TRBV4-3, the J gene TRBJ2-2; D possibly corresponds to TRBD1 (6 bases). Germline CDR1 reads LGHNA; CDR2 reads YSLEER. The CDR3 covers 15 residues. The V gene lost 4 bases and the J gene lost 2 bases, with 11 bases spanning the gap.